This T cell receptor beta chain was found in a study of blood T cell repertoires in COVID-19. The wider study: Samples representing acute and convalescent COVID-19 were sourced from the United States, Italy and Spain.

Source study methods: Reference gene primer amplification in the assay estimated nucleated cell counts. Clones were sequenced by immunoSEQ multiplex PCR, and TCRdb holds only the in-frame ones, with some missing. The V and J calls and clone size are taken from that table; D and trimming were inferred from the DNA. The repertoire consists of some 250,000 clones, with about 70% occurring once and the leading ten covering 3% to 3.5%. Per germline, CDR1 SNHLY and CDR2 FYNNEI. The ends were cut back, 2 bases at V and 11 bases at J, with 13 bases in the middle. CDR3 length equals 13 residues. The source material was peripheral blood. V gene TRBV2 combines with J gene TRBJ2-1, with D perhaps matching TRBD2 (7 bases). The sequence was collected from a woman aged 80 or over with acute or convalescent COVID-19. CDR3 residues: CASSEKGGWKQFF. Here the CDR3 DNA reads TGTGCCAGCAGTGAAAAGGGGGGGTGGAAGCAGTTCTTC.